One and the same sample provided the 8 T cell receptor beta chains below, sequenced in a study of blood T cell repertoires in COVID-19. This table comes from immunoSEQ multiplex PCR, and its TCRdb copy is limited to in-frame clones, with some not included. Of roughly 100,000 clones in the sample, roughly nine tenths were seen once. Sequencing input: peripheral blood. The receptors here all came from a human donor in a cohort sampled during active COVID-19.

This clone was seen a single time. The CDR3 DNA sequence: TGTGCCAGCAGGTCGACAGGGGTTCGGGAGACCCAGTACTTC. Residues: CASRSTGVRETQYF. The V and J genes are TRBV7-9 and TRBJ2-5, with 8 nucleotides matching TRBD1. The CDR3 has 14 residues. Germline V gene lookup returns CDR1 SEHNR and CDR2 FQNEAQ (reference sequence). With V trimmed by 6 bases and J by 5 bases, 8 bases remained unmatched.

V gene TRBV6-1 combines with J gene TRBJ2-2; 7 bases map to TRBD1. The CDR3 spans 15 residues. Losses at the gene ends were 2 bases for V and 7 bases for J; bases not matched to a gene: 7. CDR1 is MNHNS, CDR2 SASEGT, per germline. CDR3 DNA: TGTGCCAGCAGTGAATTTTCAGGGGGTAGCGGGGAGCTGTTTTTT. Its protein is CASSEFSGGSGELFF.

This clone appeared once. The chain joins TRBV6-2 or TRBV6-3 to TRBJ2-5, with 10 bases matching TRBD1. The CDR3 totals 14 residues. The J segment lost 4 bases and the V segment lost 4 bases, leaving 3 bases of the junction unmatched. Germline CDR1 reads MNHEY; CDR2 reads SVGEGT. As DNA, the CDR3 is TGTGCCAGCAGTTTGACAGGGGGCGGAGAGACCCAGTACTTC. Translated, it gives CASSLTGGGETQYF.

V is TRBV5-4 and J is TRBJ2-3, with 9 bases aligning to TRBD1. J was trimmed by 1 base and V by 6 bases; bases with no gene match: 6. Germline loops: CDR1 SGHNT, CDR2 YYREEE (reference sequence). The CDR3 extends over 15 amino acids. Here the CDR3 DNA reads TGTGCCAGCATTGACCGGGACAGGGGCACAGATACGCAGTATTTT. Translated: CASIDRDRGTDTQYF.

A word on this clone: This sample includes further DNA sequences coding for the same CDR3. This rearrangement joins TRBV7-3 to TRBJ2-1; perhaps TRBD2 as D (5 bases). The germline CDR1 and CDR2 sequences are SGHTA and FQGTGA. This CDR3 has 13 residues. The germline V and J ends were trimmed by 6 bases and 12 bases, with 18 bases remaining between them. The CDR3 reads CASRSLDEDWQFF. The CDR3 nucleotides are TGTGCCAGCAGGTCTCTGGACGAGGACTGGCAGTTCTTC.

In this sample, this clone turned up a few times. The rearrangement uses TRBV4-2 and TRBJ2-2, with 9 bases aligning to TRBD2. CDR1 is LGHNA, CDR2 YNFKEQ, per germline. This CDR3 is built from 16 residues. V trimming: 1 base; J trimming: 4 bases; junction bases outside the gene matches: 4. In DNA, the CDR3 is TGTGCCAGCAGCCAAGGAGCGGGAGGCCCCACCGGGGAGCTGTTTTTT. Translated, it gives CASSQGAGGPTGELFF.

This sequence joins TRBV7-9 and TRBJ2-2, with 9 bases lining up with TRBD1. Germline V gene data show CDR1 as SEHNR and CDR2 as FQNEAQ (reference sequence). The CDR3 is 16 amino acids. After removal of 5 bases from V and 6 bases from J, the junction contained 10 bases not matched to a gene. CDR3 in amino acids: CASSASPGQGSGELFF. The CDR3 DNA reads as TGTGCCAGCAGCGCCTCCCCGGGACAGGGATCCGGGGAGCTGTTTTTT. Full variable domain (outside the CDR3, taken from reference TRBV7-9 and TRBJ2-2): DTGVSQNPRHKITKRGQNVTFRCDPISEHNRLYWYRQTLGQGPEFLTYFQNEAQLEKSRLLSDRFSAERPKGSFSTLEIQRTEQGDSAMYLCASSASPGQGSGELFFGEGSRLTVL.

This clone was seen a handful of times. The CDR3 sequence: CASSPPLYEQYF. CDR3 nucleotide sequence: TGTGCCAGCAGTCCCCCTTTATACGAGCAGTACTTC. The chain uses TRBV28 and TRBJ2-7; no clear D. From germline, CDR1 is MDHEN and CDR2 SYDVKM. The V gene lost 5 bases and the J gene lost 4 bases, with 9 bases spanning the gap. This CDR3 has 12 residues.